A selection of T cell receptor beta chains follows, all from one sample in a study of response to subunit inactivated influenza vaccine. TCRdb independently ran MiXCR on the RT-PCR reads; one entry per CDR3 protein. The sample yields roughly 500,000 distinct CDR3 sequences, more than 15% seen once. The source material was CD4+ T cells sorted from PBMCs, sampled around 25 months after vaccination. These TCRs come from a man between 50 and 75 years old who received an inactivated influenza vaccine. Each CDR3 is given with its conserved first and last residue. A D gene is named only where the DNA matches it firmly. Size is omitted from some rows. Given values are once, few, many or a class for expanded clones.

>TRBV20-1|TRBJ1-1|15|TRBD1|.
TGCAGTGCTGGAAAACAGGGGGCCTTGAACACTGAAGCTTTCTTT
CSAGKQGALNTEAFF
>TRBV20-1|TRBJ2-1|15|TRBD1|few
TGCAGTGCTCTTTTCCGGGACAGGGGATACAATGAGCAGTTCTTC
CSALFRDRGYNEQFF
>TRBV6-2/TRBV6-3|TRBJ2-7|13|.|many
TGTGCCAGCATTCCGGACGGATCCTACGAGCAGTACTTC
CASIPDGSYEQYF
>TRBV3-1|TRBJ2-5|15|.|.
TGTGCCAGCAGCCAAGAGAGGGTCCTCCAAGAGACCCAGTACTTC
CASSQERVLQETQYF
>TRBV10-2|TRBJ2-1|14|.|few
TGCGCCAGCCGAGTGTCCCAATCCTACAATGAGCAGTTCTTC
CASRVSQSYNEQFF
>TRBV29-1|TRBJ2-7|14|TRBD2|.
TGCAGCGTTGCGGGAGCGGGAGGGCAGAACGAGCAGTACTTC
CSVAGAGGQNEQYF
>TRBV14|TRBJ2-3|16|.|.
TGTGCCAGCAGCCAAGATCGGACCTATCGCACGGATACGCAGTATTTT
CASSQDRTYRTDTQYF
>TRBV20-1|TRBJ1-6|16|TRBD1|many
TGCAGTGCTAGAGATGGAGGGACAGCTCAGAATTCACCCCTCCACTTT
CSARDGGTAQNSPLHF
>TRBV20-1|TRBJ2-2|15|.|few
TGCAGTGCTAGCCGTGGAGGGACGAACACCGGGGAGCTGTTTTTT
CSASRGGTNTGELFF
>TRBV12-3/TRBV12-4|TRBJ2-4|13|.|many
TGTGCCAGCAGTTTAGGGCCCAGGGACATTCAGTACTTC
CASSLGPRDIQYF